These 22 T cell receptor beta chains were sequenced from one sample in a study of radiotherapy plus CTLA-4 blockade in lung cancer. Method: immunoSEQ multiplex PCR; TCRdb's copy keeps in-frame clones and lacks some. The sample yields tens of thousands of clones, 75% to 80% seen once. The sample consisted of peripheral blood, taken from a patient treated with radiotherapy plus ipilimumab. These receptors were collected from a human donor with non-small cell lung cancer whose response to radiotherapy plus ipilimumab could not be evaluated.

The rearrangement links TRBV6-1 to TRBJ1-5, with TRBD1 matching over 7 bases. With 3 bases clipped from V and 7 bases from J, the junction kept 3 bases outside the gene matches. Germline lookup yields CDR1 MNHNS and CDR2 SASEGT. The CDR3 loop spans 13 amino acids. CDR3 sequence reads: CASSETGNQPQHF. In DNA form, the CDR3 reads TGTGCCAGCAGTGAGACAGGGAACCAGCCCCAGCATTTT.

This chain uses TRBV19 with TRBJ2-1; possible D gene TRBD2, 6 bases. There are 14 residues in the CDR3. From germline, CDR1 is LNHDA and CDR2 SQIVND (reference sequence). V lost 4 bases and J 6 bases, leaving 13 bases between the germline ends. The CDR3, as DNA: TGTGCCAGTAGTAGAGGACTACCGAGCAATGAGCAGTTCTTC. It codes for CASSRGLPSNEQFF. Full variable domain (outside the CDR3, taken from reference TRBV19 and TRBJ2-1): DGGITQSPKYLFRKEGQNVTLSCEQNLNHDAMYWYRQDPGQGLRLIYYSQIVNDFQKGDIAEGYSVSREKKESFPLTVTSAQKNPTAFYLCASSRGLPSNEQFFGPGTRLTVL.

This rearrangement joins TRBV9 to TRBJ2-3; D is unclear. Germline values: CDR1 SGDLS, CDR2 YYNGEE. This CDR3 spans 14 amino acids. Trimming took off 5 bases at V and 1 base at J, with 11 bases between the two ends. The CDR3 loop is CASRDLRGTDTQYF. CDR3 DNA sequence: TGTGCCAGCAGGGATCTACGGGGCACAGATACGCAGTATTTT. Drawing the rest from reference TRBV9 and TRBJ2-3, the complete variable domain is DSGVTQTPKHLITATGQRVTLRCSPRSGDLSVYWYQQSLDQGLQFLIQYYNGEERAKGNILERFSAQQFPDLHSELNLSSLELGDSALYFCASRDLRGTDTQYFGPGTRLTVL.

The chain combines TRBV7-3 with TRBJ2-7; TRBD1 aligns across 7 bases. J lost 1 base, V lost 2 bases, and 5 bases had no gene match. Germline V lookup: CDR1 SGHTA, CDR2 FQGTGA. The CDR3 extends over 15 amino acids. CDR3 coding DNA: TGTGCCAGCAGCTTACAAGGGGGCCCATCCTACGAGCAGTACTTC. Amino acid sequence: CASSLQGGPSYEQYF. Drawing the rest from reference TRBV7-3 and TRBJ2-7, the complete variable domain is GAGVSQTPSNKVTEKGKYVELRCDPISGHTALYWYRQSLGQGPEFLIYFQGTGAADDSGLPNDRFFAVRPEGSVSTLKIQRTERGDSAVYLCASSLQGGPSYEQYFGPGTRLTVT.

The chain recombines TRBV27 with TRBJ1-2, with TRBD1 matching over 7 bases. Germline V gives CDR1 MNHEY, CDR2 SMNVEV (reference sequence). The trim removed 6 bases at V and 6 bases at J, leaving 7 bases unmatched. The CDR3 is 13 residues long. CDR3 sequence (DNA): TGTGCCAGCAGGAAACCCAGGGGGAATGGCTACACCTTC. Its protein product is CASRKPRGNGYTF.

CDR3 sequence (DNA): TGTGCCACCAGCAGAGAACAGGGGGGCGGCTACGAGCAGTACTTC. Its protein is CATSREQGGGYEQYF. The rearrangement links TRBV15 to TRBJ2-5; 8 bases match TRBD1. The J call may be incorrect, as the DNA end agrees better with TRBJ2-7. The germline gives CDR1 LNHNV, CDR2 YYDKDF (reference sequence). This CDR3 is built from 15 residues.

The J gene is TRBJ1-4, the V gene TRBV6-5, with 7 bases lining up with TRBD1. The V gene end was trimmed by 6 bases and the J gene end by 0 bases; junction bases not matched to a gene: 4. The CDR3 has 15 amino acids. Germline V gene sequence: CDR1 MNHEY, CDR2 SVGAGI. The CDR3 region is CASRNDRATNEKLFF. The CDR3 DNA is TGTGCCAGCAGAAACGACAGGGCAACTAATGAAAAACTGTTTTTT.

The chain uses TRBV28 and TRBJ2-2; tentative D call: TRBD2 (6 bases). V gave up 3 bases and J gave up 1 base, with 12 bases separating them. Germline V gene sequence: CDR1 MDHEN, CDR2 SYDVKM. CDR3 length: 16 amino acids. The CDR3 sequence is CASSFFGRENTGELFF. CDR3 in DNA: TGTGCCAGCAGTTTTTTTGGGCGGGAGAACACCGGGGAGCTGTTTTTT.

J is TRBJ2-1 and V is TRBV7-2; a weak D match, TRBD2 (5 bases). Per germline, CDR1 SGHTA and CDR2 FQGNSA. V lost 3 bases and J lost 1, with 16 bases in between. This CDR3 region has 17 residues. This CDR3 reads CASSFFLLALSYNEQFF. DNA of the CDR3: TGTGCCAGCAGCTTTTTCCTGCTAGCCCTATCCTACAATGAGCAGTTCTTC.

V gene TRBV4-1 combines with J gene TRBJ2-3, with 8 bases that match TRBD2. Germline V gene data show CDR1 as MGHRA and CDR2 as YSYEKL. The CDR3 is made up of 12 amino acids. The trim removed 5 bases at V and 8 bases at J, leaving 3 bases unmatched. CDR3 amino acids: CASSIAGGTQYF. In DNA, the CDR3 is TGCGCCAGCAGCATCGCGGGGGGTACGCAGTATTTT.

The chain combines TRBV5-1 with TRBJ2-5; tentative D call: TRBD1 (5 bases). The J call may be faulty, since TRBJ2-7 better matches the DNA end. Germline-derived CDR1 and CDR2 are SGHRS and YFSETQ. The CDR3 runs to 16 residues. The CDR3 is CASSFQDTPSSYEQYF. In DNA form, the CDR3 reads TGCGCCAGCAGCTTCCAGGACACACCAAGCTCCTACGAGCAGTACTTC.

This clone was counted only a few times. The V and J genes are TRBV4-2 and TRBJ2-6; D perhaps matches TRBD2 (6 bases). Trimming removed 0 bases from V and 7 bases from J, with 19 bases in between. Germline lookup yields CDR1 LGHNA and CDR2 YNFKEQ. CDR3 length: 18 amino acids. The CDR3: CASSQDGLLGGRANVLTF. CDR3 nucleotides: TGTGCCAGCAGCCAAGACGGTTTACTGGGGGGTAGAGCCAACGTCCTGACTTTC.

The chain has TRBV5-1 and TRBJ1-3, with 7 bases identical to TRBD1. V dropped 0 bases and J dropped 3; count of bases not matched to a gene: 6. The CDR3 extends over 16 amino acids. Germline V gene sequence: CDR1 SGHRS, CDR2 YFSETQ. In DNA form, the CDR3 reads TGCGCCAGCAGCTTGGAGGCAGGGGGTGGTGGAAACACCATATATTTT. This translates into CASSLEAGGGGNTIYF.

Concerning this clone: At one end, the junction sequence differs from germline, possibly due to a read error. The chain has TRBV5-1 and TRBJ2-5; 9 positions agree with TRBD1. This CDR3 comprises 14 residues. CDR1 SGHRS and CDR2 YFSETQ come from the germline V gene. In nucleotides, the CDR3 is TGCGCCAGCTGCTTGGGGACAGGGCGGGAGACCCAGTACTTC. This translates into CASCLGTGRETQYF.

This chain uses TRBV25-1 with TRBJ2-3; D may be TRBD1 (5 bases). CDR3 length: 15 residues. The germline V gene encodes CDR1 MGHDK and CDR2 SYGVNS. Trimming pared 5 bases from V and 0 bases from J, leaving 12 bases between. The CDR3 DNA follows: TGTGCCAGCAGTCTAGGGGCCCGGAGCACAGATACGCAGTATTTT. It codes for CASSLGARSTDTQYF.

The gene calls are TRBV7-2 and TRBJ2-5, with a weak D call TRBD1 (5 bases). Trimming pared 4 bases from V and 2 bases from J, leaving 11 bases between. Germline V gives CDR1 SGHTA, CDR2 FQGNSA. CDR3 size: 14 residues. The CDR3 spells CASSSRQIQETQYF. CDR3 sequence (DNA): TGTGCCAGCAGCTCCAGACAGATACAAGAGACCCAGTACTTC.

The chain joins TRBV6-5 to TRBJ2-7; 10 positions agree with TRBD1. Germline V gives CDR1 MNHEY, CDR2 SVGAGI. V lost 0 bases, J lost 6 bases, and 5 bases stayed unmatched. The CDR3 sequence is 15 residues long. The CDR3 region has the DNA TGTGCCAGCAGTTACTCGGAGACAGGGGGCGGCGAGCAGTACTTC. It codes for CASSYSETGGGEQYF.

The chain couples TRBV4-3 to TRBJ1-4, with D perhaps matching TRBD1 (6 bases). Germline loops: CDR1 LGHNA, CDR2 YSLEER. CDR3 length equals 15 residues. Trimming cost V 4 bases and J 8 bases, with 17 bases left between them. This CDR3 is CASSPRGATGEKLFF. The CDR3, as DNA: TGCGCCAGCAGCCCCCGGGGGGCCACGGGGGAAAAACTGTTTTTT.

This chain connects TRBV7-9 to TRBJ2-7; tentative D call: TRBD1 (6 bases). The CDR3 extends over 13 amino acids. Germline values: CDR1 SEHNR, CDR2 FQNEAQ (reference sequence). Trimming pared 6 bases from V and 4 bases from J, leaving 13 bases between. CDR3 bases: TGTGCCAGCAGTCCCCTGGGGGCTTACGAGCAGTACTTC. The encoded protein is CASSPLGAYEQYF.

The rearrangement joins TRBV11-3 to TRBJ2-3; 11 nucleotides match TRBD2. The CDR3 length is 13 residues. V trimming: 9 bases; J trimming: 5 bases; junction bases outside the gene matches: 4. CDR1 and CDR2 from the germline V gene are SGHNT and YENEEA. The CDR3 loop reads CASSGGALDTQYF. In nucleotides, the CDR3 is TGTGCCAGTAGCGGGGGGGCCTTAGATACGCAGTATTTT.

The chain uses TRBV4-1 and TRBJ1-1; perhaps TRBD1 as D (5 bases). Trimming removed 6 bases from V and 3 bases from J, with 14 bases in between. CDR1 and CDR2 (germline): MGHRA, YSYEKL. CDR3 size: 14 residues. Here the CDR3 reads CASSPSGGDTEAFF. The DNA for the CDR3 is TGCGCCAGCAGTCCCAGCGGGGGAGACACTGAAGCTTTCTTT.

The gene calls are TRBV7-3 and TRBJ1-1; 9 bases match TRBD1. Germline CDR1 reads SGHTA; CDR2 reads FQGTGA. This CDR3 contains 14 residues. With 5 bases clipped from V and 6 bases from J, the junction kept 7 bases outside the gene matches. Written as DNA, the CDR3 is TGTGCCAGCAGCCAACAGGGGGCATTTTCTGAAGCTTTCTTT. Translating gives CASSQQGAFSEAFF.